The rows below give T cell receptor beta chains drawn from one sample of a study of post-analysis software for immune sequencing data. Each CDR3 protein gets one entry after TCRdb re-called the PCR reads with MiXCR. The repertoire holds more than 350,000 distinct CDR3 sequences, approximately 38% seen once, with approximately 7.6% in the top ten. Sequencing input: blood. These receptors were collected from a girl aged 2 to 9 with multiple sclerosis. Each CDR3 is given with its conserved first and last residue. The D gene is left open where the match is weak. Clone size is stated in some rows and not others, as once, few, many or a class when expanded.

j_gene	v_gene	d_gene	abundance	CDR3nt	CDR3aa
TRBJ2-3	TRBV4-1	TRBD2	few	TGCGCCAGCAGCCAGAGACTAGCGGGAGTATCAGATACGCAGTATTTT	CASSQRLAGVSDTQYF
TRBJ2-7	TRBV28	.	few	TGTGCCAGCAGTTTTATTATTGGTGGGCGGGCAGGTAACCACTACGAGCAGTACTTC	CASSFIIGGRAGNHYEQYF
TRBJ2-7	TRBV10-3	.	.	TGTGCCATCGGGGGGGGCACCTACAATGAGCAGTACTTC	CAIGGGTYNEQYF
TRBJ2-5	TRBV9	.	.	TGTGCCAGCAGCGTAGGCAATAGCGGCTTGGAGACCCAGTACTTC	CASSVGNSGLETQYF
TRBJ2-5	TRBV4-2	TRBD1	.	TGTGCCAGCAGCCGTAATAGGGGACAGGGCAGGGAGACCCAGTACTTC	CASSRNRGQGRETQYF
TRBJ2-3	TRBV7-6	.	.	TGTGCCAGCAGCTTATCAGGGGTCCGCACAGATACGCAGTATTTT	CASSLSGVRTDTQYF
TRBJ2-4	TRBV5-1	.	.	TGCGCCAGCAGCTTGACGATGACGGGAAACATTCAGTACTTC	CASSLTMTGNIQYF
TRBJ1-3	TRBV5-6	TRBD1	.	TGTGCCAGCAGCTTGGGGGACAGGGGAGCGAACACCATATATTTT	CASSLGDRGANTIYF
TRBJ2-7	TRBV7-2	TRBD1	.	TGTGCCAGCAGCTGGACAGGAGGCGAGCAGTACTTC	CASSWTGGEQYF
TRBJ2-4	TRBV7-2	TRBD1	few	TGTGCCAGCAGCGCGGACAGGGGTTGGGACATTCAGTACTTC	CASSADRGWDIQYF
TRBJ1-1	TRBV12-3/TRBV12-4	.	.	TGTGCCAGCAGTAACCACAGGGACACTGAAGCTTTCTTT	CASSNHRDTEAFF
TRBJ1-5	TRBV24-1	.	.	TGTGCCACCAGTGATGCTGACCCTAGCAATCAGCCCCAGCATTTT	CATSDADPSNQPQHF
TRBJ1-2	TRBV5-6	.	many	TGTGCCAGCAGCCCTATGGGGGACGGCTACACCTTC	CASSPMGDGYTF
TRBJ2-7	TRBV12-3/TRBV12-4	.	.	TGTGCCACTAGGGTGTACAATGAGCAGTACTTC	CATRVYNEQYF
TRBJ2-6	TRBV3-1	.	many	TGCGCCAGCAGCCCTTCTGGGGCCAACGTCCTGACTTTC	CASSPSGANVLTF
TRBJ2-5	TRBV20-1	.	.	TGCAGTGCTAGAGATCCGCAGGGCATGGGCGAGACCCAGTACTTC	CSARDPQGMGETQYF